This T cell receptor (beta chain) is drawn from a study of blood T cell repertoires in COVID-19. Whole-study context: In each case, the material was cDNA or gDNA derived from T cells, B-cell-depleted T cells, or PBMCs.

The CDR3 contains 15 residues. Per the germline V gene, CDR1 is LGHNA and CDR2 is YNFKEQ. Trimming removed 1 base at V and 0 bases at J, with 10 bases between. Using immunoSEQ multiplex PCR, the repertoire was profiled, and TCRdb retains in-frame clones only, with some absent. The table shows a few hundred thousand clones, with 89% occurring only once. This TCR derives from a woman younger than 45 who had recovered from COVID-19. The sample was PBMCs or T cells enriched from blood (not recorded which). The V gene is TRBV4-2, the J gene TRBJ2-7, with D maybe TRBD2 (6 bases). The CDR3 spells CASSQGRRDSYEQYF. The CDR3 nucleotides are TGTGCCAGCAGCCAAGGGAGGAGGGACTCCTACGAGCAGTACTTC.